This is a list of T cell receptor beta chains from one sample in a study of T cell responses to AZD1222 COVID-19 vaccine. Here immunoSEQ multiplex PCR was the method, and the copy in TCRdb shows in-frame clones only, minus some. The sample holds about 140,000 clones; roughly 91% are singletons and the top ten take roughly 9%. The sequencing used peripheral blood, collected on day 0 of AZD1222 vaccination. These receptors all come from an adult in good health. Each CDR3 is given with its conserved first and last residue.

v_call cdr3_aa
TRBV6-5 CASRRQGGTGNTIYF
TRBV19 CASRPGYYGYTF
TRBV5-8 CASSYGTATDTQYF
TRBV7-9 CASSSGTGMIGDEKLFF
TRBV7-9 CASSSPQGGNSPLHF
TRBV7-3 CASSLTYMADTQYF
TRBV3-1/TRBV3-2 CASSLGQGRSGNTIYF
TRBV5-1 CASSLAPSQENVGYTF
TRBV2 CAFDYRQGVYNEQFF
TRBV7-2 CASRNYTNTGELFF
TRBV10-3 CAIGGRDTEAFF
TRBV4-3 CASSLKYGDAYYEQYF
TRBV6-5 CASRAPNEKLFF
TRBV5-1 CASSLYLHRVTDTQYF
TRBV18 CASSPDRVITNYGYTF
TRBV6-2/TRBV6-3 CASSRATDTQYF
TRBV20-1 CSARVLNSGNTIYF
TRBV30 CAWGQSNQPQHF
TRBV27 CASGRQAAETQYF
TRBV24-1 CATSESDRDKYF
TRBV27 CASRPDGGHSPLHF
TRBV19 CASSIDQGLYTF
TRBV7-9 CASSPTWGRETQYF
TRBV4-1 CASSHAIGTGEQYF
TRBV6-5 CASTGQGAGDTQYF
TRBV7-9 CASSLLQGADFNEQFF
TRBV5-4 CASSNGLGYGDYTF
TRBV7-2 CASTRDRQYNEQFF
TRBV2 CASTKSVEGFSLPGYTF
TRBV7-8 CASSLALTDDSGTQYF
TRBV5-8 CASSLAHYNEQFF
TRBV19 CASSPTGDTEAFF
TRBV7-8 CASSLVAGGLHEQFF
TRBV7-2 CASSLTGLSGNTIYF
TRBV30 CAWSPDSPSRTF
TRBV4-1 CASSQDPAGNTEAFF
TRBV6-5 CASLGWSNQPQHF
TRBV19 CASSTRTGGPSYEQYF
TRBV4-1 CASSLISYNEQFF
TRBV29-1 CSVRTDTQYF